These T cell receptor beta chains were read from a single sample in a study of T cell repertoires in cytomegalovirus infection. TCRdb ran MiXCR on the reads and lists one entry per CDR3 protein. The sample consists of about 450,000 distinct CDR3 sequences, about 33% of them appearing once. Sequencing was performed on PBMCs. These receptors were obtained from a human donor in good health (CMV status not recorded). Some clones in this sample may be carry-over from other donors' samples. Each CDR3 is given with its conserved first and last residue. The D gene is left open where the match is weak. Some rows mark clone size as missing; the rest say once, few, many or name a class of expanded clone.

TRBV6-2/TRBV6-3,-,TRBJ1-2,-,CATGVRRGYTF,TGTGCCACTGGAGTCCGTAGGGGCTACACCTTC
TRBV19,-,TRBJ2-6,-,CASSIVRTANVLTF,TGTGCCAGTAGTATAGTCAGGACGGCCAACGTCCTGACTTTC
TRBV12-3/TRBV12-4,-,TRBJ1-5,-,CASSSSGRTQHF,TGTGCCAGCAGCTCATCGGGACGCACCCAGCATTTT
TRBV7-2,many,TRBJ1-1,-,CASSLGWGRNTEAFF,TGTGCCAGCAGCTTAGGATGGGGGAGGAACACTGAAGCTTTCTTT
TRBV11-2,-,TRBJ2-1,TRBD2,CASSLEESGGPNEQFF,TGTGCCAGCAGCTTAGAGGAAAGCGGGGGGCCCAATGAGCAGTTCTTC
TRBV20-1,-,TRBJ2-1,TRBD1,CSARDLVSPTGSMGNEQFF,TGCAGTGCTAGAGATCTAGTCTCGCCGACAGGGAGTATGGGGAATGAGCAGTTCTTC
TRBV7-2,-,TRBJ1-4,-,CASSPTGTGGEKQFF,TGTGCCAGCAGCCCCACCGGGACCGGAGGTGAAAAACAGTTTTTT
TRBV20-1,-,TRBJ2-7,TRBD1,CSARKDRVDYEQYF,TGCAGTGCTAGAAAGGACAGGGTTGACTACGAGCAGTACTTC
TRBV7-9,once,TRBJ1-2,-,CASRVLGETYGSTF,TGTGCCAGCCGAGTACTCGGAGAAACTTATGGCTCCACCTTC
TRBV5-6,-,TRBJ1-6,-,CASSLADSSNSPLHF,TGTGCCAGCAGCTTGGCGGACAGCAGTAATTCACCCCTCCACTTT
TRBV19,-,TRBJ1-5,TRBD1,CASSTVPGQGAMGNQPQHF,TGTGCCAGTAGTACCGTACCGGGACAGGGGGCTATGGGCAATCAGCCCCAGCATTTT
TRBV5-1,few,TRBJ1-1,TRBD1,CASSLAFPGGTEAFF,TGCGCCAGCAGCTTGGCCTTTCCAGGGGGCACTGAAGCTTTCTTT
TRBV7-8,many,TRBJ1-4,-,CASSKGRINRPTTNEKLFF,TGTGCCAGCAGTAAGGGCAGAATTAATAGACCGACAACTAATGAAAAACTGTTTTTT